This TCR beta chain was documented in a study of T cells in pancreatic ductal adenocarcinoma. Broader study findings: The resected pancreatic cancer cohort was biased toward the minority with early-stage disease. Blood clonality (roughly 0.07) did not differ significantly from tumor (approximately 0.1). Blood had more productive templates and roughly 8-fold more unique clonotypes than tumor. Comparisons of tumor and blood clonality may show falsely lower tumor diversity.

TCRdb's copy holds only in-frame clones and misses some; the assay was immunoSEQ multiplex PCR. The profile shows 8,500 to 9,500 clones, 67% of them singletons. The CDR3 is 14 amino acids. Germline V gene sequence: CDR1 SEHNR, CDR2 FQNEAQ (reference sequence). Unmatched junction bases numbered 4, after V lost 4 bases and J lost 4 bases. The selected patients with pancreatic ductal adenocarcinoma had surgery but no neoadjuvant therapy. In the case of this clone: Its antigen is still unknown. A far larger clone is one nucleotide away, so this likely arose from a read error. This specimen includes other DNA sequences encoding the same CDR3.

This sequence originates from a human donor with pancreatic ductal adenocarcinoma. The V call is TRBV7-9, the J call TRBJ2-7; 10 positions agree with TRBD1. Sequencing input: pancreatic tumor tissue. The CDR3 sequence is CASSWGQGPYEQYF. The CDR3 DNA reads as TGTGCCAGCAGCTGGGGACAGGGGCCTTACGAGCAGTACTTC.